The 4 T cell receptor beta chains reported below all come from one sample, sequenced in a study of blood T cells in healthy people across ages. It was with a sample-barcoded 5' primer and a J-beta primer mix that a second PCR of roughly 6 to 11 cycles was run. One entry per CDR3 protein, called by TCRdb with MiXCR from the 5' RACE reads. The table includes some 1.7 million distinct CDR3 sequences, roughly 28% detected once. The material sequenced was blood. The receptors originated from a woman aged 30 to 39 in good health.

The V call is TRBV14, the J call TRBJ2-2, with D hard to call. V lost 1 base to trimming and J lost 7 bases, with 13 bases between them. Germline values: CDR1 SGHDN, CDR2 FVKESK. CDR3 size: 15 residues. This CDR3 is CASSQAVAGVGELFF. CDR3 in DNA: TGTGCCAGCAGCCAAGCTGTGGCCGGCGTCGGGGAGCTGTTTTTT.

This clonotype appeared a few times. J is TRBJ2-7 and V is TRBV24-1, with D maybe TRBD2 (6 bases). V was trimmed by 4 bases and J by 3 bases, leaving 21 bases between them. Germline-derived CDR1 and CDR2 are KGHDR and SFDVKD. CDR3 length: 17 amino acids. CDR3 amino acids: CATSDGTRAPGGYEQYF. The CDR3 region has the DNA TGTGCCACCAGTGACGGAACCCGGGCCCCCGGGGGCTACGAGCAGTACTTC.

The CDR3 DNA is TGTGCCACGGGATTACAGGGGACCACTGGAAACACCATATATTTT. Its protein product is CATGLQGTTGNTIYF. This chain connects TRBV6-6 to TRBJ1-3; 7 bases are a match to TRBD1. Germline assignment: CDR1 MNHNY and CDR2 SVGAGI (reference sequence). V trimming: 10 bases; J trimming: 2 bases; junction bases outside the gene matches: 11. This CDR3 contains 15 residues.

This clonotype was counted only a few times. CDR3 sequence reads: CASSPPRVNEQFF. In DNA, the CDR3 is TGTGCCAGCAGTCCCCCCAGGGTAAATGAGCAGTTCTTC. This chain uses TRBV6-2 or TRBV6-3 with TRBJ2-1; D is perhaps TRBD1 (5 bases). With 5 bases removed from V and 7 bases from J, the gap between germline ends came to 12 bases. The germline gives CDR1 MNHEY, CDR2 SVGEGT. CDR3 length: 13 residues.